These T cell receptor beta chains were read from a single sample in a study of identical twins. TCRdb re-derived calls from the 5' RACE reads in MiXCR, one entry per CDR3 protein. The sample holds approximately 1.8 million distinct CDR3 sequences, about 32% seen once. The sample comprised cord blood. Receptors were obtained from a newborn girl in good health. Each CDR3 is given with its conserved first and last residue. D genes are given only for firm matches. Where a row states a size, it is once, few, many or the class of an expanded clone; other rows omit it.

TRBV7-8	many	TRBJ1-6	TRBD1	CASTTGQGKYYNSPLHF	TGTGCCAGCACCACTGGACAGGGGAAATATTATAATTCACCCCTCCACTTT
TRBV9	NA	TRBJ2-3	NA	CASSASGGRGGIGTQYF	TGTGCCAGCAGCGCAAGTGGGGGCAGGGGTGGGATTGGTACGCAGTATTTT
TRBV6-5	few	TRBJ1-1	NA	CASSWASRRYTEAFF	TGTGCCAGCAGTTGGGCCTCGAGGAGATACACTGAAGCTTTCTTT
TRBV20-1	NA	TRBJ2-3	TRBD1	CSARSTGPDTQYF	TGCAGTGCTAGATCGACAGGGCCAGATACGCAGTATTTT
TRBV20-1	NA	TRBJ1-6	NA	CSARVGSSNNSPLHF	TGCAGTGCTAGAGTGGGCAGCTCCAATAATTCACCCCTCCACTTT
TRBV3-1	NA	TRBJ2-3	NA	CASSQVSWTDTDTQYF	TGTGCCAGCAGCCAAGTTAGCTGGACCGACACAGATACGCAGTATTTT
TRBV6-6	NA	TRBJ2-7	NA	CASSDDRRSIYEQYF	TGTGCCAGCAGTGACGACAGGAGGAGCATCTACGAGCAGTACTTC
TRBV29-1	NA	TRBJ2-5	TRBD2	CSVSLFVAGGPYNEQYF	TGCAGCGTTTCACTCTTCGTGGCGGGAGGGCCCTACAATGAGCAGTACTTC
TRBV18	NA	TRBJ2-1	TRBD1	CASSPAQGALSLSYNEQFF	TGTGCCAGCTCACCAGCACAGGGGGCCCTTTCCCTCTCCTACAATGAGCAGTTCTTC
TRBV2	NA	TRBJ2-7	TRBD2	CASPLGGVDSDEQYF	TGTGCCAGCCCATTGGGGGGGGTAGATAGCGACGAGCAGTACTTC
TRBV7-2	NA	TRBJ2-7	TRBD2	CASSLAGTRLRNEQYF	TGTGCCAGCAGCTTAGCCGGGACTAGGTTGAGGAATGAGCAGTACTTC
TRBV5-1	few	TRBJ2-7	TRBD2	CASSLAAGVSYEQYF	TGCGCCAGCAGCTTGGCAGCGGGAGTTTCGTACGAGCAGTACTTC
TRBV5-6	NA	TRBJ1-2	TRBD1	CASSSSGTGSYGYTF	TGTGCCAGCAGCTCCTCCGGGACAGGGTCTTATGGCTACACCTTC
TRBV20-1	NA	TRBJ1-2	NA	CSARAYGVTVEGYTF	TGCAGTGCTAGAGCCTACGGGGTGACGGTGGAGGGCTACACCTTC
TRBV10-3	many	TRBJ2-3	NA	CAITANGRTDTQYF	TGTGCCATCACGGCGAACGGGCGTACAGATACGCAGTATTTT
TRBV4-1	NA	TRBJ2-5	NA	CASSQGIVVIQETQYF	TGCGCCAGCAGCCAAGGAATCGTGGTTATCCAAGAGACCCAGTACTTC
TRBV12-3/TRBV12-4	NA	TRBJ1-1	TRBD1	CASSLGTGVYTEAFF	TGTGCCAGCAGCCTCGGGACAGGGGTGTACACTGAAGCTTTCTTT
TRBV3-1	many	TRBJ1-2	TRBD1	CASSQPGDRESYGYTF	TGTGCCAGCAGCCAACCTGGGGACAGGGAAAGCTATGGCTACACCTTC
TRBV2	few	TRBJ2-4	TRBD2	CASSERRGAGNIQYF	TGTGCCAGCAGTGAAAGGCGGGGGGCCGGAAACATTCAGTACTTC
TRBV25-1	NA	TRBJ2-7	TRBD2	CASSPITPGLARPYNEQYF	TGTGCCAGCAGCCCTATTACTCCGGGACTAGCGAGACCCTACAATGAGCAGTACTTC
TRBV6-1	once	TRBJ1-6	TRBD1	CASSESGTGVSLYNSPLHF	TGTGCCAGCAGTGAATCCGGGACAGGTGTTTCCCTCTATAATTCACCCCTCCACTTT
TRBV9	NA	TRBJ2-3	NA	CASSDSRLGTQYF	TGTGCCAGCAGCGATAGCCGATTGGGTACGCAGTATTTT
TRBV2	many	TRBJ2-7	NA	CASAPPGLTYEQYF	TGTGCCAGCGCACCCCCGGGACTTACCTACGAGCAGTACTTC
TRBV9	NA	TRBJ2-3	NA	CASSVGSSGTTDTQYF	TGTGCCAGCAGCGTAGGGTCCAGCGGAACCACAGATACGCAGTATTTT